Following are 19 T cell receptor beta chains from one sample sequenced in a study of T cell responses to AZD1222 COVID-19 vaccine. Measured with immunoSEQ multiplex PCR; TCRdb has only the in-frame clones, and not every one. The data hold around 96,000 clones, with under 95% observed a single time. Sample: peripheral blood, taken 28 days after the second AZD1222 dose. These receptors came from an adult who received the AZD1222 COVID-19 vaccine.

The chain combines TRBV7-9 with TRBJ1-1; D unresolved. This CDR3 is 14 amino acids long. V lost 5 bases, J lost 0 bases, and 10 bases lay in between. CDR1 SEHNR and CDR2 FQNEAQ come from the germline V gene (reference sequence). CDR3 nucleotide sequence: TGTGCCAGCAGCGAAAGGCTTATGAACACTGAAGCTTTCTTT. Protein sequence: CASSERLMNTEAFF.

V and J are TRBV14 and TRBJ1-1; D call uncertain. The CDR3 contains 13 residues. V lost 4 bases and J lost 1, with 7 bases in between. Looked up from germline, CDR1 is SGHDN and CDR2 is FVKESK. CDR3 sequence: CASSLTANTEAFF. In DNA form, the CDR3 reads TGTGCCAGCAGCCTGACGGCGAACACTGAAGCTTTCTTT.

The V gene is TRBV5-1, the J gene TRBJ2-2; TRBD2 agrees at 14 bases. Unmatched junction bases numbered 5, after V lost 3 bases and J lost 7 bases. Germline V CDR1 and CDR2: SGHRS, YFSETQ. This CDR3 has 16 residues. The CDR3, as DNA: TGCGCCAGCAGCTGGACTAGCGGGAGGAGTAGCGGGGAGCTGTTTTTT. Amino acids: CASSWTSGRSSGELFF. Complete variable domain (other parts from reference TRBV5-1 and TRBJ2-2): KAGVTQTPRYLIKTRGQQVTLSCSPISGHRSVSWYQQTPGQGLQFLFEYFSETQRNKGNFPGRFSGRQFSNSRSEMNVSTLELGDSALYLCASSWTSGRSSGELFFGEGSRLTVL.

The chain joins TRBV3-1 (or the pseudogene TRBV3-2) to TRBJ2-3; 8 nucleotides agree with TRBD1. V trimming: 3 bases; J trimming: 0 bases; junction bases outside the gene matches: 5. The CDR3 sequence is 16 residues long. In germline, CDR1 is LGHDT, CDR2 YNNKEL (reference sequence). CDR3 in amino acids: CASSHRTGTSTDTQYF. The CDR3 DNA reads TGTGCCAGCAGCCATCGGACAGGGACTAGCACAGATACGCAGTATTTT.

This clone was counted only a few times. The gene calls are TRBV5-1 and TRBJ1-2; D is perhaps TRBD1 (6 bases). Trimming shortened V by 1 base and J by 8 bases, and 12 bases separated the two germline ends. The CDR3 has 13 residues. Germline CDR1 reads SGHRS; CDR2 reads YFSETQ. CDR3: CASSLTWGLGYTF. CDR3 DNA: TGCGCCAGCAGCTTGACGTGGGGGCTCGGCTACACCTTC.

The DNA of the CDR3 is TGCGCCAGCAGCCAGGCGGTTGCTAATGAAAAACTGTTTTTT. Encoded protein: CASSQAVANEKLFF. The chain combines TRBV4-1 with TRBJ1-4; D remains ambiguous. Germline CDR1 is MGHRA and CDR2 is YSYEKL. Between the trimmed V and J ends, which lost 3 bases and 3 bases, there was a span of 8 bases. The CDR3 consists of 14 residues.

The CDR3 DNA follows: TGTGCCAGCAGCCATAATCTGGGCCAGATTAGAAGCGGGGAGCTGTTTTTT. This translates into CASSHNLGQIRSGELFF. The chain joins TRBV14 to TRBJ2-2; D unclear. With 3 bases removed from V and 7 bases from J, the gap between germline ends came to 21 bases. CDR1 and CDR2 (germline): SGHDN, FVKESK. This CDR3 region has 17 residues.

The chain is built from TRBV2 and TRBJ2-1; tentatively, D is TRBD2 (5 bases). CDR3 size: 13 residues. Trimming left V 4 bases short and J 4 bases short, with 8 bases between. Germline V gene sequence: CDR1 SNHLY, CDR2 FYNNEI. DNA for the CDR3: TGTGCCAGCAGTGCGGAGGAATACAATGAGCAGTTCTTC. It is translated as CASSAEEYNEQFF.

The chain joins TRBV6-5 to TRBJ1-3; unclear D gene. Per germline, CDR1 MNHEY and CDR2 SVGAGI. CDR3 length: 15 residues. Between the trimmed V and J ends, which lost 7 bases and 0 bases, there was a span of 13 bases. The CDR3 region has the DNA TGTGCCAGCACTAAGGACGGAAGCTCTGGAAACACCATATATTTT. The encoded protein is CASTKDGSSGNTIYF.

This chain joins TRBV2 and TRBJ2-7; perhaps D is TRBD1 or TRBD2 (6 bases each). CDR3 size: 13 residues. Germline V gives CDR1 SNHLY, CDR2 FYNNEI. The V gene lost 7 bases and the J gene lost 0 bases, with 10 bases spanning the gap. Here the CDR3 DNA reads TGTGCCAGCATCGGGGGCCTCTCCTACGAGCAGTACTTC. It yields the protein CASIGGLSYEQYF.

The chain links TRBV7-9 to TRBJ2-1; possibly TRBD1 for D (5 bases). V was shortened by 4 bases and J by 7 bases, with 11 bases between the two germline ends. The CDR3 sequence is 13 residues long. The germline gives CDR1 SEHNR, CDR2 FQNEAQ (reference sequence). The CDR3 region is CASSSTVGNEQFF. In nucleotides, the CDR3 is TGTGCCAGCAGCTCGACAGTTGGGAATGAGCAGTTCTTC.

The chain combines TRBV3-1 (or the pseudogene TRBV3-2) with TRBJ2-1; D may be TRBD1 or TRBD2 (5 bases each). The CDR3 totals 14 residues. Germline loops: CDR1 LGHDT, CDR2 YNNKEL (reference sequence). The V end was cut by 5 bases, the J end by 5 bases, with 13 bases between. In DNA form, the CDR3 reads TGTGCCAGCAGCTTTGGGACCCCTAACAATGAGCAGTTCTTC. This codes for CASSFGTPNNEQFF.

The chain's CDR3 is CASSQMAGDGYTF. In DNA, the CDR3 is TGTGCCAGCAGCCAAATGGCTGGGGATGGCTACACCTTC. This chain links TRBV3-1 (or the pseudogene TRBV3-2) with TRBJ1-2; D unclear. V was cut by 2 bases and J by 6 bases, with 10 bases left in between. The germline gives CDR1 LGHDT, CDR2 YNNKEL (reference sequence). CDR3 size: 13 residues.

The V call is TRBV28, the J call TRBJ1-3; D not resolved. The CDR3 runs 12 residues. CDR1 and CDR2 from the germline V gene are MDHEN and SYDVKM. Trimming left V 6 bases short and J 3 bases short, with 6 bases between. The DNA for the CDR3 is TGTGCCAGCAGCCTATATGGAAACACCATATATTTT. Translation: CASSLYGNTIYF.

The chain is built from TRBV9 and TRBJ2-1, with D possibly being TRBD2 (7 bases). This CDR3 is built from 16 residues. The V gene's germline CDR1 is SGDLS and CDR2 YYNGEE. Between the trimmed V and J ends, which lost 0 bases and 6 bases, there was a span of 16 bases. CDR3 DNA: TGTGCCAGCAGCGTAGGGGGGGGCGCCCTCGGCAATGAGCAGTTCTTC. This gives the protein CASSVGGGALGNEQFF. Using reference TRBV9 and TRBJ2-1 for the parts outside the CDR3, the full variable domain is DSGVTQTPKHLITATGQRVTLRCSPRSGDLSVYWYQQSLDQGLQFLIQYYNGEERAKGNILERFSAQQFPDLHSELNLSSLELGDSALYFCASSVGGGALGNEQFFGPGTRLTVL.

Points on this clone: Mismatch with germline at one junction end may stem from a read error. The DNA for the CDR3 is TGTGCCAGCAGCCAGAGGCGGGACAGCCTTCTCTTC. Translated, it gives CASSQRRDSLLF. The genes are TRBV12-3 or TRBV12-4 and TRBJ1-2; 7 bases line up with TRBD1. The CDR3 is made up of 12 amino acids.

The CDR3 here is CASSFLADSSYEQYF. The CDR3 DNA reads as TGTGCCAGCAGCTTCCTAGCGGATAGCTCCTACGAGCAGTACTTC. V gene TRBV7-2 combines with J gene TRBJ2-7, with 7 bases fitting TRBD2. Germline assignment: CDR1 SGHTA and CDR2 FQGNSA. The CDR3 covers 15 residues. Losses at the gene ends were 3 bases for V and 0 bases for J; bases not matched to a gene: 5.

The chain combines TRBV19 with TRBJ1-2; D possibly corresponds to TRBD1 (6 bases). V was shortened by 7 bases and J by 8 bases, with 14 bases between the two germline ends. There are 12 residues in the CDR3. In germline, CDR1 is LNHDA, CDR2 SQIVND (reference sequence). Here the CDR3 reads CASNTGLRGYTF. The CDR3 DNA follows: TGTGCCAGTAACACAGGGTTACGCGGCTACACCTTC.

The rearrangement uses TRBV18 and TRBJ1-3, with a possible D match to TRBD1 (5 bases). The CDR3 has 14 residues. Trimming stripped 4 bases from V and 4 bases from J, with 11 bases between. Germline V gene lookup returns CDR1 KGHSH and CDR2 LQKENI. The CDR3: CASSQGGAGNTIYF. The CDR3 bases are TGTGCCAGCTCACAAGGAGGGGCCGGAAACACCATATATTTT.